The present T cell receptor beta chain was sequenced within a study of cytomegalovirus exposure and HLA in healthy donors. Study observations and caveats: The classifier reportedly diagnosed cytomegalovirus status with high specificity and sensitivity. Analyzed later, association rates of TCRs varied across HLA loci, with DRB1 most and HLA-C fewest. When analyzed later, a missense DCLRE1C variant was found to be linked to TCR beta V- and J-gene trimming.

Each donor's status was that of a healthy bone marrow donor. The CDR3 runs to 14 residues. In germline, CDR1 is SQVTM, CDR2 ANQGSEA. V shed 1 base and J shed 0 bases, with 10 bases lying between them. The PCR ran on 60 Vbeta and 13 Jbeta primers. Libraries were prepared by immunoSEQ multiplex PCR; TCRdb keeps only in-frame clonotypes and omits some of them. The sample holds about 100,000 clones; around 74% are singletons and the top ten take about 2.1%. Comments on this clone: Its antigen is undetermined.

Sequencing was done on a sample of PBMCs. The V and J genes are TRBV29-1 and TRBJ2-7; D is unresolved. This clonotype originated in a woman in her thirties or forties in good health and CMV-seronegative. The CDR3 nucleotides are TGCAGCGTTGAAGTCACGACGGGCTCCTACGAGCAGTACTTC. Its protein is CSVEVTTGSYEQYF.